This TCR beta chain was captured by sequencing in a study of human T cells and chemical hapten exposure. Turning to the study itself: TCR yields differed between samples (mainly from small differences in pooled library volume).

Time point given: patch test 1, 2 weeks after DPC sensitization. The treatment: therapeutic diphenylcyclopropenone sensitization with weekly scalp DPC. Sample donors consisted of patients with alopecia, aged 18 to 70 years, who were suitable for DPC. Unfractionated whole blood was the source from which total RNA was extracted. In this sample, this clonotype turned up a few times. TCRdb re-called the RACE reads through MiXCR, storing one row per CDR3 protein. This repertoire shows around 99,000 distinct CDR3 sequences, around 11% found once; its top ten account for approximately 2.1%. Sequenced here: whole blood, sampled in connection with sensitization to the hapten diphenylcyclopropenone (DPC). The sequence came from a woman between 40 and 55 years old with alopecia areata. Some clones in this sample may be carry-over from other donors' samples.

CDR3: CSAGLAGAIAQYF. Written as DNA, the CDR3 is TGCAGCGCCGGACTAGCGGGAGCTATTGCGCAGTATTTT. The chain is built from TRBV29-1 and TRBJ2-3, with 13 positions matching TRBD2. Germline V gene data show CDR1 as SQVTM and CDR2 as ANQGSEA. V was clipped by 7 bases and J by 10 bases; unmatched bases: 8. The CDR3 is 13 residues long.